This T cell receptor beta chain was profiled in a study of CD8+ T cells in alopecia areata. This clone has more than one count but fewer than ten. Gene names and germline match the mouse. The read terminates 4 residues before the CDR3 end, so the remaining end is supplied by the germline J gene. The CDR3 spans 14 residues. Germline V gives CDR1 FNHDT, CDR2 SITEND (reference sequence). Sequencing templates came from extracted RNA that was reverse transcribed into cDNA. The protocol was immunoSEQ multiplex PCR, while the TCRdb copy is restricted to in-frame clones and leaves out a portion. Recorded here are around 100,000 clones, none singletons.

The source material was lesional skin. The TCR originated in a C3H/HeJ mouse with alopecia areata. The mice in this strain carry MHC haplotype H2-k. The gene calls are TRBV19 and TRBJ2-5; 10 positions agree with TRBD2. CDR3 residues: CASSWGGAGDTQYF. The part of the CDR3 DNA that was read is TGTGCCAGCTCCTGGGGGGGCGCAGGAGAC.